These 30 T cell receptor beta chains share one sample of origin, sequenced in a study of Graves' ophthalmopathy and Graves' hyperthyroidism. As the template, RNA transcripts were used to amplify TCR beta CDR3 regions. Second-round multiplex PCR followed a first-round RT-PCR using HTBI primers. MiXCR was run by TCRdb on the multiplex PCR reads, yielding one entry per CDR3 protein. The sample has 150,000 to 200,000 distinct CDR3 sequences, 39% seen once. The specimen sequenced was peripheral blood. These receptor sequences come from a man aged 25 to 40 with Graves' ophthalmopathy.

In its sample, this clonotype was seen many times. The rearrangement links TRBV30 to TRBJ2-7, with 8 bases aligning to TRBD2. Germline CDR1 and CDR2: GTSNPN and SVGIG (reference sequence). Germline trimming cut 3 bases from V and 6 bases from J; bases unmatched to any gene: 16. This CDR3 is 16 amino acids long. The CDR3: CAWSLTVPGLVTEQYF. CDR3 sequence (DNA): TGTGCCTGGAGCCTCACTGTTCCGGGACTAGTAACCGAGCAGTACTTC.

This clonotype was detected once. The V and J genes are TRBV7-2 and TRBJ2-7; the match to TRBD1 covers 7 bases. V was clipped by 5 bases and J by 6 bases; unmatched bases: 4. Looked up from germline, CDR1 is SGHTA and CDR2 is FQGNSA. The CDR3 runs to 12 residues. The CDR3 coding sequence is TGTGCCAGCAGCCGAGACAGGGCCGAGCAGTACTTC. Translation gives CASSRDRAEQYF.

This clonotype was recorded many times. CDR3 residues: CASTSLSGGSSYEQYF. DNA of the CDR3: TGTGCCAGCACTTCACTTAGCGGGGGAAGCTCCTACGAGCAGTACTTC. V is TRBV2 and J is TRBJ2-7; 9 positions match TRBD2. This CDR3 is 16 amino acids long. Germline CDR1 reads SNHLY; CDR2 reads FYNNEI. Trimming removed 7 bases from V and 0 bases from J; junction bases left unmatched: 10.

The sample holds many counts of this clonotype. This chain joins TRBV27 and TRBJ2-2; TRBD2 is a possible D gene (6 bases). The V and J ends lost 5 bases and 4 bases respectively, with 14 bases between them. The CDR3 is made up of 15 amino acids. Germline CDR1 and CDR2: MNHEY and SMNVEV (reference sequence). In DNA, the CDR3 is TGTGCCAGCAGTCCCGGGACCGGGGGCACCGGGGAGCTGTTTTTT. Amino acid sequence: CASSPGTGGTGELFF.

This clonotype was observed many times. The junction differs from germline at one of its ends, possibly a read error. This chain uses TRBV11-1 with TRBJ1-1; 9 bases map to TRBD1. Per the germline V gene, CDR1 is SGHAT and CDR2 is FQDESV (reference sequence). The CDR3 consists of 13 residues. DNA of the CDR3: TGTGCCAGCAGCCAGGACAGGGGCACTGAAGCTTCCTTT. Protein: CASSQDRGTEASF.

This clonotype was recorded many times. The chain carries TRBV12-3 or TRBV12-4 and TRBJ1-5; D unclear. The CDR3 runs to 14 residues. V was cut by 3 bases and J by 3 bases, with 9 bases left in between. The DNA of the CDR3 is TGTGCCAGCAGTTTCCAGACGGCCAATCAGCCCCAGCATTTT. Translating it yields CASSFQTANQPQHF.

Many counts were recorded for this clonotype. The chain links TRBV29-1 to TRBJ2-5, with D perhaps given as TRBD1 or TRBD2 (5 bases each). V lost 6 bases, J lost 4 bases, and 21 bases lay in between. Germline CDR1 reads SQVTM; CDR2 reads ANQGSEA. The CDR3 has 15 amino acids. The chain's CDR3 is CSVDLTWDVGETQYF. The CDR3 DNA is TGCAGCGTCGACTTAACATGGGACGTGGGAGAGACCCAGTACTTC.

Many counts were recorded for this clonotype. The chain joins TRBV2 to TRBJ1-5; a possible D gene is TRBD1 (5 bases). Germline-derived CDR1 and CDR2 are SNHLY and FYNNEI. V dropped 8 bases and J dropped 1 base, with 15 bases sitting between them. The CDR3 length is 15 residues. The CDR3 region has the DNA TGTGCCAGCGGGACTCAGGAGGCGAGCAATCAGCCCCAGCATTTT. Amino acid sequence: CASGTQEASNQPQHF.

This clonotype was observed at least ten times. V and J are TRBV2 and TRBJ1-5, with a possible D match to TRBD1 (6 bases). This CDR3 has 15 residues. CDR1 is SNHLY, CDR2 FYNNEI, per germline. Trimming shortened V by 6 bases and J by 2 bases, and 14 bases separated the two germline ends. The CDR3 nucleotides are TGTGCCAGCAGGCCCGGGGGCGGAGGCAATCAGCCCCAGCATTTT. It translates to CASRPGGGGNQPQHF.

V and J are TRBV30 and TRBJ2-4; D call uncertain. Germline V lookup: CDR1 GTSNPN, CDR2 SVGIG (reference sequence). V shed 2 bases and J shed 0 bases, with 11 bases lying between them. The CDR3 is made up of 15 amino acids. In DNA form, the CDR3 reads TGTGCCTGGAGTCCCCGAGTGCTAGCCAAAAACATTCAGTACTTC. Amino acid sequence: CAWSPRVLAKNIQYF.

This clonotype was found many times. J is TRBJ1-2 and V is TRBV28; the D is unclear. V gave up 6 bases and J gave up 5 bases, with 13 bases separating them. The CDR3 runs 13 residues. Germline-derived CDR1 and CDR2 are MDHEN and SYDVKM. CDR3 protein: CASRVQVGYGYTF. The CDR3 DNA is TGTGCCAGCAGAGTCCAGGTTGGATATGGCTACACCTTC.

The CDR3 loop is CSASTANTEAFF. The CDR3, as DNA: TGCAGTGCTTCGACAGCGAACACTGAAGCTTTCTTT. The chain recombines TRBV20-1 with TRBJ1-1, with D tentatively TRBD1 (5 bases). The CDR3 is 12 residues long. V was trimmed by 5 bases and J by 1 base, leaving 8 bases between them. Germline V lookup: CDR1 DFQATT, CDR2 SNEGSKA (reference sequence).

This chain links TRBV28 with TRBJ1-2; no definite D call. The CDR3 consists of 11 residues. V lost 5 bases and J 7 bases, leaving 8 bases between the germline ends. Germline loops: CDR1 MDHEN, CDR2 SYDVKM. CDR3 sequence: CASSGRLGYTF. CDR3 in DNA: TGTGCCAGCAGTGGTCGGCTTGGCTACACCTTC.

Concerning this clonotype itself: The conserved closing phenylalanine or tryptophan is absent in this CDR3, likely reflecting a read error. Because the CDR3's place on the DNA is in doubt, the DNA is left out and the CDR3 is given as listed by TCRdb. The chain carries TRBV4-1 and TRBJ2-4; the table's TRBD1 call for D was not verified on the DNA. The length of the CDR3 is 9 amino acids, counting both ends. CDR1 and CDR2 from the germline V gene are MGHRA and YSYEKL. The CDR3 region is CASPPLGAR.

This clonotype was counted ten times or more. This chain uses TRBV19 with TRBJ1-1, with D uncertain. The CDR3 covers 13 residues. V was trimmed by 3 bases and J by 1 base, leaving 6 bases between them. Germline lookup yields CDR1 LNHDA and CDR2 SQIVND (reference sequence). For the CDR3, the DNA is TGTGCCAGTAGTATCTCCAGGAACACTGAAGCTTTCTTT. This encodes CASSISRNTEAFF.

V gene TRBV6-5 combines with J gene TRBJ2-2; no reliable D call. V lost 0 bases and J lost 0, with 11 bases in between. The germline V gene encodes CDR1 MNHEY and CDR2 SVGAGI. The CDR3 consists of 17 residues. Here the CDR3 DNA reads TGTGCCAGCAGTTACTCATGGCCATTCGCGAACACCGGGGAGCTGTTTTTT. This codes for CASSYSWPFANTGELFF.

This clonotype was counted ten times or more. The chain recombines TRBV20-1 with TRBJ2-7; a weak D match, TRBD2 (5 bases). Germline V CDR1 and CDR2: DFQATT, SNEGSKA (reference sequence). CDR3 length equals 13 residues. V lost 0 bases and J 2 bases, leaving 8 bases between the germline ends. This CDR3 is CSARERRTYEQYF. The CDR3 coding sequence is TGCAGTGCTAGAGAGAGGAGGACCTACGAGCAGTACTTC.

This clonotype has at least ten counts. This chain joins TRBV6-5 and TRBJ2-7; the D gene is possibly TRBD1 (6 bases). Germline CDR1 MNHEY, CDR2 SVGAGI. The CDR3 contains 12 residues. With 6 bases removed from V and 6 bases from J, the gap between germline ends came to 12 bases. The CDR3 coding sequence is TGTGCCAGCAGAAAACAGGGCCTCGAGCAGTACTTC. Amino acids: CASRKQGLEQYF.

This clonotype was counted many times. This sequence joins TRBV11-2 and TRBJ2-7; D may be TRBD1 (5 bases). Trimming stripped 3 bases from V and 2 bases from J, with 8 bases between. Germline V lookup: CDR1 SGHAT, CDR2 FQNNGV. The CDR3 has 13 amino acids. The CDR3: CASSFRDTYEQYF. CDR3 sequence (DNA): TGTGCCAGCAGCTTCAGGGATACCTACGAGCAGTACTTC. The variable domain in full, completed from reference TRBV11-2 and TRBJ2-7, reads EAGVAQSPRYKIIEKRQSVAFWCNPISGHATLYWYQQILGQGPKLLIQFQNNGVVDDSQLPKDRFSAERLKGVDSTLKIQPAKLEDSAVYLCASSFRDTYEQYFGPGTRLTVT.

There are many counts of this clonotype. Here the CDR3 reads CASSPRPTLYNSPLHF. The CDR3 DNA follows: TGTGCCAGCTCACCCCGTCCGACTCTTTACAATTCACCCCTCCACTTT. The V and J genes are TRBV18 and TRBJ1-6; D is undetermined. The CDR3 is 16 residues long. V was pared by 3 bases and J by 7 bases, with 16 bases between. CDR1 is KGHSH and CDR2 is LQKENI in the germline V gene.

This clonotype was seen at least ten times. This chain links TRBV4-3 with TRBJ2-5, with 9 nucleotides matching TRBD1. This CDR3 region has 15 residues. From germline, CDR1 is LGHNA and CDR2 YSLEER. J gave up 4 bases and V 1 base, and 4 bases lay outside the gene matches. The CDR3 is CASSQGTGVLETQYF. The CDR3 region has the DNA TGCGCCAGCAGCCAAGGGACAGGGGTTTTAGAGACCCAGTACTTC.

This clonotype was found many times. This chain uses TRBV12-3 or TRBV12-4 with TRBJ2-2; D gene uncertain. Deletions cut 5 bases from V and 6 bases from J, with 16 bases between. The CDR3 spans 15 residues. The CDR3 nucleotides read TGTGCCAGCAGTGCCAGGTCTAGGGTGTCCGGGGAGCTGTTTTTT. It yields the protein CASSARSRVSGELFF.

This clonotype was seen many times. The V gene is TRBV11-1, the J gene TRBJ2-7; a possible D gene is TRBD1 (5 bases). CDR1 is SGHAT, CDR2 FQDESV, per germline (reference sequence). The V gene lost 2 bases and the J gene lost 6 bases, with 17 bases spanning the gap. The CDR3 spans 15 residues. The CDR3 coding sequence is TGTGCCAGCAGCTTATCTCGGCAGGGTCTGGCCGAGCAGTACTTC. It yields the protein CASSLSRQGLAEQYF.

The V gene is TRBV6-5, the J gene TRBJ1-5, with a possible D match to TRBD1 (5 bases). Per germline, CDR1 MNHEY and CDR2 SVGAGI. The V gene lost 3 bases and the J gene lost 2 bases, with 14 bases spanning the gap. This CDR3 is built from 16 residues. In nucleotides, the CDR3 is TGTGCCAGCAGTTATAGTACAGGACCTGGCAATCAGCCCCAGCATTTT. Translated: CASSYSTGPGNQPQHF.

V gene TRBV12-3 or TRBV12-4 combines with J gene TRBJ1-2, with TRBD1 matching 7 bases. The V and J ends lost 4 bases and 7 bases, in that order; junction bases with no gene match: 9. CDR3 length: 14 residues. The CDR3 DNA reads as TGTGCCAGCAGTTCTTATGGGACAGCTACTGGCTACACCTTC. Its translation is CASSSYGTATGYTF.

This clonotype has just a few counts. The chain couples TRBV4-1 to TRBJ1-2, with D perhaps matching TRBD1 (6 bases). Germline assignment: CDR1 MGHRA and CDR2 YSYEKL. Trimming stripped 3 bases from V and 2 bases from J, with 13 bases between. The CDR3 spans 15 residues. The CDR3 DNA is TGCGCCAGCAGCCAGGTACTGGGGGGCAACTATGGCTACACCTTC. Protein product: CASSQVLGGNYGYTF.

In its sample, this clonotype was seen many times. The chain carries TRBV28 and TRBJ2-7; D not resolved. V was clipped by 3 bases and J by 3 bases, with 9 bases between them. Germline V gene lookup returns CDR1 MDHEN and CDR2 SYDVKM. There are 13 residues in the CDR3. The CDR3 DNA follows: TGTGCCAGCAGTTTGGCCAGGCTCTACGAGCAGTACTTC. Translated, it gives CASSLARLYEQYF.

This clonotype was seen repeatedly, ten times or more. The rearrangement links TRBV27 to TRBJ2-7, with D perhaps given as TRBD1 or TRBD2 (5 bases each). Trimming stripped 7 bases from V and 3 bases from J, with 13 bases between. The germline CDR1 and CDR2 sequences are MNHEY and SMNVEV (reference sequence). This CDR3 has 13 residues. The CDR3 DNA reads as TGTGCCAGCACCGGGACCCTCGGCTACGAGCAGTACTTC. It codes for CASTGTLGYEQYF.

The table lists this clonotype with many counts. The V gene is TRBV6-5, the J gene TRBJ1-1, with 10 bases matching TRBD1. Germline values: CDR1 MNHEY, CDR2 SVGAGI. CDR3 size: 15 residues. V trimming: 5 bases; J trimming: 11 bases; junction bases outside the gene matches: 14. The CDR3 region has the DNA TGTGCCAGCAGTAACCGGGACAGGGGTTTTATTTTGGCTTTCTTT. This gives the protein CASSNRDRGFILAFF.

The chain joins TRBV28 to TRBJ1-2; D is uncertain. This CDR3 is 16 amino acids long. Germline CDR1 and CDR2: MDHEN and SYDVKM. V lost 3 bases and J 7 bases, leaving 21 bases between the germline ends. The CDR3 bases are TGTGCCAGCAGTTTGCCCTACTCCCCCGGATTATCTGGCTACACCTTC. Encoded protein: CASSLPYSPGLSGYTF.